This TCR beta chain was sequenced during a study of cytomegalovirus exposure and HLA in healthy donors. Whole-study results and caveats: Most sequenced TCRs were rare (though some public TCRs occurred in many donors). Researchers counted around 160 TCR beta chains as cytomegalovirus-associated. The authors confirmed in vitro that a few CMV-associated chains were specific for CMV antigens.

A remark on this clone: What it recognizes is unknown.

Only in-frame clones appear in the TCRdb table, and some are missing; sequencing was by immunoSEQ multiplex PCR. This sample yields tens of thousands of clones, of which 94% are seen a single time; roughly 2% belongs to the top ten. Trimming at V came to 5 bases and at J to 1 base, leaving 10 bases not matched to a gene. The germline CDR1 and CDR2 sequences are MNHEY and SMNVEV (reference sequence). This CDR3 region has 17 residues. The chain employs TRBV27 and TRBJ2-2; 7 bases align to TRBD1. This clonotype originated in a woman between 18 and 30 years old in good health and CMV-seronegative. Specimen: PBMCs. CDR3 sequence reads: CASSTWTGQLNTGELFF. The CDR3 region has the DNA TGTGCCAGCAGTACCTGGACAGGTCAACTGAACACCGGGGAGCTGTTTTTT.